This T cell receptor (beta chain) was recorded in a study of Ad26.COV2.S vaccination and SARS-CoV-2 variants. Study background: Intramuscular Ad26.COV2.S doses were given once or twice, 56 days apart.

Described treatment: some 20 received Ad26.COV2.S at low or high dose, single or two shots; roughly five received placebo; per-sample allocation not given. Day 63 after the first injection of vaccine or placebo was the sampling time. Donation was by an adult aged 18-55 years who was in Boston. This clone was counted only a few times. Additional DNA sequences in this sample encode the identical CDR3. Germline V lookup: CDR1 SGDLS, CDR2 YYNGEE. The CDR3 totals 15 residues. V gave up 2 bases and J gave up 0 bases; unmatched junction bases: 5. Clones were sequenced by immunoSEQ multiplex PCR, and TCRdb holds only the in-frame ones, with some missing. This sample has about 440,000 clones, with less than 95% found just once.

The V gene is TRBV9, the J gene TRBJ2-7; 7 nucleotides agree with TRBD2. The specimen was peripheral blood, collected in a trial of Ad26.COV2.S vaccine versus placebo. The receptor was isolated from a person aged 18-65 years who received the Ad26.COV2.S COVID-19 vaccine or a placebo. The CDR3 DNA reads TGTGCCAGCAGCGTGGGAGGGGACTTCTCCTACGAGCAGTACTTC. Translated, it gives CASSVGGDFSYEQYF.